These 25 T cell receptor beta chains were all obtained from the same sample, sequenced in a study of cytomegalovirus exposure and HLA in healthy donors. Researchers ran the PCR with 60 Vbeta and 13 Jbeta primers. Only in-frame clones appear in the TCRdb table, and some are missing; sequencing was by immunoSEQ multiplex PCR. This table holds around 96,000 clones, approximately 80% found once. The specimen sequenced was PBMCs. The receptors come from a man younger than 35 in good health and CMV-seronegative.

This chain connects TRBV4-1 to TRBJ1-2; D remains ambiguous. Trimming shortened V by 0 bases and J by 8 bases, and 10 bases separated the two germline ends. The germline V gene has CDR1 MGHRA and CDR2 YSYEKL. The CDR3 contains 13 residues. The CDR3 nucleotides read TGCGCCAGCAGCCAAGAGCCAGGTTCGGGCTACACCTTC. Translating gives CASSQEPGSGYTF.

The rearrangement uses TRBV19 and TRBJ1-2; a possible D gene is TRBD1 (5 bases). Trimming cost V 5 bases and J 1 base, with 14 bases left between them. From germline, CDR1 is LNHDA and CDR2 SQIVND (reference sequence). The CDR3 has 15 residues. As DNA, the CDR3 is TGTGCCAGTAGTGCCTACTGGACAAGTAACTATGGCTACACCTTC. Its protein is CASSAYWTSNYGYTF.

J is TRBJ1-2 and V is TRBV7-9; 9 bases are a match to TRBD1. Germline V gene data show CDR1 as SEHNR and CDR2 as FQNEAQ (reference sequence). J lost 8 bases, V lost 3 bases, and 13 bases had no gene match. The CDR3 spans 16 residues. The DNA of the CDR3 is TGTGCCAGCAGCTTGTTTACGGGACAGGGAGGGTACGGCTACACCTTC. Translating gives CASSLFTGQGGYGYTF.

The chain employs TRBV19 and TRBJ2-3, with 7 nucleotides matching TRBD2. V shed 4 bases and J 0 bases; nucleotides not matched to a gene: 7. Germline values: CDR1 LNHDA, CDR2 SQIVND (reference sequence). The length of the CDR3 is 16 residues. The CDR3 DNA follows: TGTGCCAGTAGTAGACTCTCTAGCGGAAGCACAGATACGCAGTATTTT. Amino acid sequence: CASSRLSSGSTDTQYF.

J is TRBJ2-5 and V is TRBV27; perhaps TRBD1 as D (6 bases). V was clipped by 4 bases and J by 11 bases, with 20 bases between them. CDR3 length equals 14 residues. Germline values: CDR1 MNHEY, CDR2 SMNVEV (reference sequence). CDR3: CASSSNRVNGEQYF. The CDR3 nucleotides read TGTGCCAGCAGTTCAAACAGGGTTAATGGGGAGCAGTACTTC.

This chain joins TRBV7-9 and TRBJ1-2, with 7 bases fitting TRBD1. Germline values: CDR1 SEHNR, CDR2 FQNEAQ (reference sequence). Germline trimming cut 4 bases from V and 1 base from J; bases unmatched to any gene: 9. The CDR3 runs to 16 residues. The CDR3, as DNA: TGTGCCAGCAGCTCATGGACAGGAAAGGATAACTATGGCTACACCTTC. Translated, it gives CASSSWTGKDNYGYTF. The variable domain in full, completed from reference TRBV7-9 and TRBJ1-2, reads DTGVSQNPRHKITKRGQNVTFRCDPISEHNRLYWYRQTLGQGPEFLTYFQNEAQLEKSRLLSDRFSAERPKGSFSTLEIQRTEQGDSAMYLCASSSWTGKDNYGYTFGSGTRLTVV.

The V and J genes are TRBV12-5 and TRBJ2-5; D is uncertain. The germline V gene encodes CDR1 LGHNT and CDR2 FRNRAP. The germline V and J ends were trimmed by 7 bases and 4 bases, with 10 bases remaining between them. The CDR3 runs 12 residues. The CDR3 DNA reads as TGTGCTAGTGCTACTCGAGGAGAGACCCAGTACTTC. Its translation is CASATRGETQYF. The full variable domain, completed using reference TRBV12-5 and TRBJ2-5, is DARVTQTPRHKVTEMGQEVTMRCQPILGHNTVFWYRQTMMQGLELLAYFRNRAPLDDSGMPKDRFSAEMPDATLATLKIQPSEPRDSAVYFCASATRGETQYFGPGTRLLVL.

This chain uses TRBV18 with TRBJ1-2, with 8 positions matching TRBD1. This CDR3 contains 14 residues. V gave up 4 bases and J gave up 9 bases; unmatched junction bases: 10. Germline V lookup: CDR1 KGHSH, CDR2 LQKENI. This chain's CDR3 is CASSLDRGVYSYTF. For the CDR3, the DNA is TGTGCCAGCTCACTCGACAGGGGCGTTTACAGCTACACCTTC.

This rearrangement joins TRBV6-4 to TRBJ1-5, with D unresolved. The germline V gene has CDR1 MRHNA and CDR2 SNTAGT. The CDR3 extends over 16 amino acids. Trimming took off 4 bases at V and 0 bases at J, with 13 bases between the two ends. For the CDR3, the DNA is TGTGCCAGCAGTGTGAAATTCACATATAGCAATCAGCCCCAGCATTTT. It yields the protein CASSVKFTYSNQPQHF.

The V gene is TRBV15, the J gene TRBJ2-5; D possibly corresponds to TRBD1 (5 bases). The CDR3 is 13 amino acids. Germline CDR1 and CDR2: LNHNV and YYDKDF (reference sequence). V was shortened by 8 bases and J by 2 bases, with 12 bases between the two germline ends. The CDR3 sequence is CATPSGYQETQYF. The CDR3 DNA sequence: TGTGCCACCCCCTCAGGGTATCAAGAGACCCAGTACTTC. The variable domain in full, with the rest retrieved from reference TRBV15 and TRBJ2-5, is DAMVIQNPRYQVTQFGKPVTLSCSQTLNHNVMYWYQQKSSQAPKLLFHYYDKDFNNEADTPDNFQSRRPNTSFCFLDIRSPGLGDTAMYLCATPSGYQETQYFGPGTRLLVL.

V usage is TRBV2 and J usage is TRBJ1-2; 8 bases are a match to TRBD1. J lost 13 bases, V lost 4 bases, and 11 bases had no gene match. CDR1 SNHLY and CDR2 FYNNEI come from the germline V gene. This CDR3 is built from 13 residues. Here the CDR3 reads CASSVQGGPRCTF. The DNA of the CDR3 is TGTGCCAGCAGTGTACAGGGGGGCCCGCGGTGCACCTTC. Supplemented by reference TRBV2 and TRBJ1-2, the full variable domain reads EPEVTQTPSHQVTQMGQEVILRCVPISNHLYFYWYRQILGQKVEFLVSFYNNEISEKSEIFDDQFSVERPDGSNFTLKIRSTKLEDSAMYFCASSVQGGPRCTFGSGTRLTVV.

The genes are TRBV27 and TRBJ1-4; TRBD1 aligns across 7 bases. Germline V gives CDR1 MNHEY, CDR2 SMNVEV (reference sequence). V trimming: 6 bases; J trimming: 4 bases; junction bases outside the gene matches: 8. This CDR3 has 15 residues. Here the CDR3 reads CASSTLGQNNEKLFF. CDR3 in DNA: TGTGCCAGCAGCACCCTGGGACAGAATAATGAAAAACTGTTTTTT. The whole variable domain, remainder taken from reference TRBV27 and TRBJ1-4, is EAQVTQNPRYLITVTGKKLTVTCSQNMNHEYMSWYRQDPGLGLRQIYYSMNVEVTDKGDVPEGYKVSRKEKRNFPLILESPSPNQTSLYFCASSTLGQNNEKLFFGSGTQLSVL.

V gene TRBV5-1 combines with J gene TRBJ1-6; D is ambiguous. V lost 2 bases to trimming and J lost 6 bases, with 6 bases between them. The CDR3 is 13 amino acids. CDR1 is SGHRS, CDR2 YFSETQ, per germline. CDR3 residues: CASSLEINSPLHF. The CDR3, as DNA: TGCGCCAGCAGCTTAGAGATTAATTCACCCCTCCACTTT.

The V gene is TRBV7-2, the J gene TRBJ1-1; 8 positions agree with TRBD1. The length of the CDR3 is 16 residues. Trimming at V came to 5 bases and at J to 2 bases, leaving 10 bases not matched to a gene. The germline V gene encodes CDR1 SGHTA and CDR2 FQGNSA. The CDR3 here is CASSPWTGWGNTEAFF. The CDR3 bases are TGTGCCAGCAGCCCGTGGACAGGGTGGGGTAACACTGAAGCTTTCTTT.

A remark on this clone: A read error may produce the germline difference seen at one junction end. This chain connects TRBV11-3 to TRBJ2-2; possibly TRBD2 for D (5 bases). The length of the CDR3 is 15 residues. Looked up from germline, CDR1 is SGHNT and CDR2 is YENEEA. CDR3 DNA: TGTGCCAGCAGCTTAGGGTTGGGCGACACCGGGGAGTTGTTTTTT. Residues: CASSLGLGDTGELFF.

The V gene is TRBV6-6, the J gene TRBJ2-7, with a possible D match to TRBD1 (5 bases). Germline V CDR1 and CDR2: MNHNY, SVGAGI (reference sequence). Trimming cost V 2 bases and J 0 bases, with 8 bases left between them. The CDR3 runs to 14 residues. The CDR3 sequence: CASSYAGISYEQYF. CDR3 DNA: TGTGCCAGCAGTTACGCAGGGATCTCCTACGAGCAGTACTTC.

The chain uses TRBV4-1 and TRBJ1-4; unclear D gene. The V gene lost 4 bases and the J gene lost 0 bases, with 12 bases spanning the gap. This CDR3 spans 16 amino acids. Germline CDR1 MGHRA, CDR2 YSYEKL. CDR3 region: CASSPSPVATNEKLFF. The DNA of the CDR3 is TGCGCCAGCAGCCCAAGTCCGGTGGCAACTAATGAAAAACTGTTTTTT.

The V and J genes are TRBV10-3 and TRBJ1-6; D is undetermined. Germline loops: CDR1 ENHRY, CDR2 SYGVKD. Trimming left V 11 bases short and J 8 bases short, with 19 bases between. The CDR3 sequence is 14 residues long. The CDR3 nucleotides read TGTGCCGCCCGAGAGGCCGCCCGGGATTCACCCCTCCACTTT. Its translation: CAAREAARDSPLHF.

This sequence joins TRBV19 and TRBJ1-1, with a tentative D call TRBD1 (5 bases). The V gene lost 6 bases and the J gene lost 2 bases, with 22 bases spanning the gap. Looked up from germline, CDR1 is LNHDA and CDR2 is SQIVND (reference sequence). This CDR3 is built from 17 residues. The CDR3 DNA is TGTGCCAGTAGCCAGATAGGGGCCCGAGTTGCAAACACTGAAGCTTTCTTT. Its translation is CASSQIGARVANTEAFF.

The V call is TRBV5-1, the J call TRBJ2-7; TRBD2 might be the D (6 bases). Trimming took off 4 bases at V and 1 base at J, with 12 bases between the two ends. CDR3 length equals 14 residues. The germline V gene has CDR1 SGHRS and CDR2 YFSETQ. Here the CDR3 reads CASSAGPLSYEQYF. The CDR3 nucleotides are TGCGCCAGCAGCGCGGGGCCCCTATCCTACGAGCAGTACTTC.

The V gene is TRBV7-6, the J gene TRBJ2-7; 12 bases line up with TRBD1. V lost 1 base and J lost 4; bases outside the gene matches: 5. Per the germline V gene, CDR1 is SGHVS and CDR2 is FNYEAQ. This CDR3 contains 16 residues. The chain's CDR3 is CASSLGDRGLKYEQYF. The CDR3 DNA reads TGTGCCAGCAGCTTAGGGGACAGGGGGCTAAAGTACGAGCAGTACTTC.

The chain joins TRBV20-1 to TRBJ2-3, with no clear D. Germline V gene lookup returns CDR1 DFQATT and CDR2 SNEGSKA (reference sequence). The germline V and J ends were trimmed by 0 bases and 5 bases, with 3 bases remaining between them. This CDR3 has 11 amino acids. This CDR3 reads CSARDQDTQYF. CDR3 in DNA: TGCAGTGCTAGAGATCAAGATACGCAGTATTTT.

V usage is TRBV6-1 and J usage is TRBJ1-5; D is unclear. The CDR3 runs to 15 residues. Looked up from germline, CDR1 is MNHNS and CDR2 is SASEGT. V lost 0 bases, J lost 2 bases, and 8 bases lay in between. The CDR3 DNA sequence: TGTGCCAGCAGTGAAGCCCCGGCGGGCAATCAGCCCCAGCATTTT. Translating it yields CASSEAPAGNQPQHF.

This chain uses TRBV5-1 with TRBJ2-1; D possibly corresponds to TRBD1 (6 bases). The CDR3 covers 17 residues. Trimming removed 0 bases at V and 0 bases at J, with 13 bases between. The germline V gene has CDR1 SGHRS and CDR2 YFSETQ. The CDR3 here is CASSLGPLGGSYNEQFF. CDR3 DNA sequence: TGCGCCAGCAGCTTGGGACCACTAGGGGGCTCCTACAATGAGCAGTTCTTC.

V is TRBV19 and J is TRBJ1-3, with a weak D call TRBD1 (5 bases). The V end lost 5 bases, the J end lost 0 bases, and 11 bases lay between the germline ends. The CDR3 sequence is 15 residues long. Looked up from germline, CDR1 is LNHDA and CDR2 is SQIVND (reference sequence). CDR3 in amino acids: CASSQQDDSGNTIYF. For the CDR3, the DNA is TGTGCCAGTAGTCAACAGGATGACTCTGGAAACACCATATATTTT.